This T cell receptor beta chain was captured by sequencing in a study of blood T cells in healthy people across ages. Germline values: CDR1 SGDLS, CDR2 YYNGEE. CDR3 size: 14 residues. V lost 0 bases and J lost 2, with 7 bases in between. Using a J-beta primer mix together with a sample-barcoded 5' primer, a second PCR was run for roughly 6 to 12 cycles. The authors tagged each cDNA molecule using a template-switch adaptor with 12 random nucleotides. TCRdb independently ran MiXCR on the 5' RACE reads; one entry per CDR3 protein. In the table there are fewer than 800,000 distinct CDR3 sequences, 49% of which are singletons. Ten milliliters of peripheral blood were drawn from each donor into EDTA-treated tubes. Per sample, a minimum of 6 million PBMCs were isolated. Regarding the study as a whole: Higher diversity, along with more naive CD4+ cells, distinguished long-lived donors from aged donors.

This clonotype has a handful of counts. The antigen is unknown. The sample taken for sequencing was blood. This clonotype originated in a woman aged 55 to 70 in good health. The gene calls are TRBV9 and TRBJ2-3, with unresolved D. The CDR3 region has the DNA TGTGCCAGCAGCGTAGGTGCCCCCACAGATACGCAGTATTTT. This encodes CASSVGAPTDTQYF.